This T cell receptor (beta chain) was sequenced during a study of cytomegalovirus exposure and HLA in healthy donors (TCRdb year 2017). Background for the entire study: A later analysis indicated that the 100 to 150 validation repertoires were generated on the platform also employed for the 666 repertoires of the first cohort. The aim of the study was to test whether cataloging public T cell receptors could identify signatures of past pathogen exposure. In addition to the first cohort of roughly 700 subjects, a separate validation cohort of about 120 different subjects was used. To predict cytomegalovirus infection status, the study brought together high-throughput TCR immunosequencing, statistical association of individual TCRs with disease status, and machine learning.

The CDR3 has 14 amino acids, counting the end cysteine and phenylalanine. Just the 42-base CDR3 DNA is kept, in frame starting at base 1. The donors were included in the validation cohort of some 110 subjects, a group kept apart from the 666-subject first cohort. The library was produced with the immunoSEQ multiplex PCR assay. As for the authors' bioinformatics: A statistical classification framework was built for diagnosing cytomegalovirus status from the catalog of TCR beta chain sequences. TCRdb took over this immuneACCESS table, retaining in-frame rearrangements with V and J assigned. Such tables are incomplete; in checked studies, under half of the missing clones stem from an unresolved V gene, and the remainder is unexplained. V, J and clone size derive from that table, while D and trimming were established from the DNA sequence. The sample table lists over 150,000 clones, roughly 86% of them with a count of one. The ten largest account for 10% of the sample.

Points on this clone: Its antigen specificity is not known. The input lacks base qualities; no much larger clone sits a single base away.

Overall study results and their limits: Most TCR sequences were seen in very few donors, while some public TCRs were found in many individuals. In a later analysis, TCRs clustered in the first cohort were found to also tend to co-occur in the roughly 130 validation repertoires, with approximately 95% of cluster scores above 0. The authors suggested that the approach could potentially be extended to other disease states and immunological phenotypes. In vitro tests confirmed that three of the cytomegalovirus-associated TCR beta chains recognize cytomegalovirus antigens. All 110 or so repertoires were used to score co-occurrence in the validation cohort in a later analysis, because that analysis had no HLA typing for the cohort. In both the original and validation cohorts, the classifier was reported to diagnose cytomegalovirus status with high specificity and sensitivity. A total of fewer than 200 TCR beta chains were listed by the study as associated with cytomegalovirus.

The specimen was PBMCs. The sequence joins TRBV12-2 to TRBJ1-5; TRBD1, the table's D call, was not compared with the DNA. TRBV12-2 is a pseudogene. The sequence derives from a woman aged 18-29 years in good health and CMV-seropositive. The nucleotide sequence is TGTGCAAGTCGCTTACAGGATAGCAATCAGCCCCAGCATTTT. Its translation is CASRLQDSNQPQHF.